This record concerns one TCR beta chain sequence. The target antigen is unknown. The sample comes from a study of cytotoxic CD8 clonotypes in ibrutinib-treated CLL. Overall study: The study included roughly 10 relapsed/refractory and over 14 treatment-naive patients; fewer than 18 had IGHV unmutated disease. Findings and caveats of the study: Relative to age-matched healthy donors, clonality at baseline was higher, and it tracked circulating CD8+ T-cell counts.

This CDR3 comprises 13 residues. The ends were cut back, 6 bases at V and 5 bases at J, with 11 bases in the middle. The germline V gene has CDR1 MNHEY and CDR2 SVGAGI. Cryopreserved PBMCs provided around 1.9 micrograms of genomic DNA for the TCR beta libraries. Sequenced by immunoSEQ multiplex PCR; TCRdb stores in-frame clones only, minus some. The sample holds over 150,000 clones; approximately 72% are singletons and the top ten take roughly 13%. The sample was PBMCs, taken after 24 months of ibrutinib treatment. The chain recombines TRBV6-5 with TRBJ1-5; a possible D gene is TRBD1 (5 bases). The clonotype was recovered from a human donor with chronic lymphocytic leukemia. CDR3 in amino acids: CASRQPGDQPQHF. The CDR3 coding sequence is TGTGCCAGCAGGCAACCGGGGGATCAGCCCCAGCATTTT.